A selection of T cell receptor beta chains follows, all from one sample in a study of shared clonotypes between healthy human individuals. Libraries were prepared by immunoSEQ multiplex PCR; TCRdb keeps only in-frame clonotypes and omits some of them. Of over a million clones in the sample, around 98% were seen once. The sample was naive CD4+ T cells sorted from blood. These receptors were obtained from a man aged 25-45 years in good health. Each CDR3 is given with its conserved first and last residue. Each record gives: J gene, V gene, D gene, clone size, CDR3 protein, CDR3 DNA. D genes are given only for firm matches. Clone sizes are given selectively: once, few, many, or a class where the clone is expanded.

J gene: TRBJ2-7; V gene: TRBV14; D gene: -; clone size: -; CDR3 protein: CASSQGVAAYEQYF; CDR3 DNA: TGTGCCAGCAGCCAAGGCGTAGCGGCCTACGAGCAGTACTTC
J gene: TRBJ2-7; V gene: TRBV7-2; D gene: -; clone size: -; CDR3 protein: CASSLAPGTLGEQYF; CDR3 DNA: TGTGCCAGCAGCTTAGCCCCAGGGACGCTAGGCGAGCAGTACTTC
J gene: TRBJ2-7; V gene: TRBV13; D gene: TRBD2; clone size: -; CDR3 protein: CASSSGLASTYEQYF; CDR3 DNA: TGTGCCAGCAGCTCGGGACTAGCGAGTACTTACGAGCAGTACTTC
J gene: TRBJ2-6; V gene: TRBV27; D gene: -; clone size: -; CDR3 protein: CASSPRAPGANVLTF; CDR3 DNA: TGTGCCAGCAGTCCCCGTGCCCCTGGGGCCAACGTCCTGACTTTC
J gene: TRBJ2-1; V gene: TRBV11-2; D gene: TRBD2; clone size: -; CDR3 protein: CASSLVAGSLNEQFF; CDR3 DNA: TGTGCCAGCAGCTTAGTAGCGGGGAGTCTTAATGAGCAGTTCTTC
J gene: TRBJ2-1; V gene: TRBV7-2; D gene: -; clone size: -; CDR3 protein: CASRGYVEQFF; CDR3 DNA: TGTGCCAGCAGGGGCTATGTGGAGCAGTTCTTC
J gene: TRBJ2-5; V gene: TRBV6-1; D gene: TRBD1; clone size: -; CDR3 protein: CASIIRDRGRETQYF; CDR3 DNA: TGTGCCAGCATTATCCGGGACAGGGGGCGAGAGACCCAGTACTTC
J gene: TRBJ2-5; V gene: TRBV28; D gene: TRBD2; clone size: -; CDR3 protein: CASSNTSGQETQYF; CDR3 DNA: TGTGCCAGCAGCAATACTAGCGGGCAAGAGACCCAGTACTTC
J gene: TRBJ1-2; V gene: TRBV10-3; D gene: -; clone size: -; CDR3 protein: CAISEGRSNYGYTF; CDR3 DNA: TGTGCCATCAGTGAGGGGCGGTCTAACTATGGCTACACCTTC
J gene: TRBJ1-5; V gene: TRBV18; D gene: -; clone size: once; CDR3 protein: CASSRSGNQPQHF; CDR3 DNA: TGTGCCAGCTCACGTTCCGGGAATCAGCCCCAGCATTTT
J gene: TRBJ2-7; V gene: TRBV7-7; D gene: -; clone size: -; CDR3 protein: CASSLGRAYEQYF; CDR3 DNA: TGTGCCAGCAGCTTGGGCAGGGCCTACGAGCAGTACTTC
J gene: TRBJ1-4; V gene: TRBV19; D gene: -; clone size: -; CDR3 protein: CASRRGVGEKLFF; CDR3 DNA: TGTGCCAGTAGAAGGGGAGTGGGAGAAAAACTGTTTTTT
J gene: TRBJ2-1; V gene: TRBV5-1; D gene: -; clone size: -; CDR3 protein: CASSLTGKGSYNEQFF; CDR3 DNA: TGCGCCAGCAGCCTAACAGGGAAGGGCTCCTACAATGAGCAGTTCTTC
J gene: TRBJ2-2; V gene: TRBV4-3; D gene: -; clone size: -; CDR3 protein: CASSQWNTGELFF; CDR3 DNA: TGCGCCAGCAGCCAGTGGAACACCGGGGAGCTGTTTTTT
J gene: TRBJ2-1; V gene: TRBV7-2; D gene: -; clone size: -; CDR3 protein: CASSQLVEQFF; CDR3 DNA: TGTGCCAGCAGTCAGTTGGTTGAGCAGTTCTTC
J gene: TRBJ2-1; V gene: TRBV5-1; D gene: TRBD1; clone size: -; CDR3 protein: CASSFSTGGAFIREQFF; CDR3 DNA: TGCGCCAGCAGCTTCTCAACAGGGGGCGCGTTCATCCGTGAGCAGTTCTTC
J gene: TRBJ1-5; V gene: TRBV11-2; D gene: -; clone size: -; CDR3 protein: CASSLGGNSNQPQHF; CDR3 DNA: TGTGCCAGCAGCTTAGGGGGGAATAGCAATCAGCCCCAGCATTTT
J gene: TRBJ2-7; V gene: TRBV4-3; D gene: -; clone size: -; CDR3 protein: CASSQARTSSYEQYF; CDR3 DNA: TGCGCCAGCAGCCAAGCCAGGACGAGCTCCTACGAGCAGTACTTC
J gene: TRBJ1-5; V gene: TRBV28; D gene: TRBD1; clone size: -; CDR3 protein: CASRGDSLQPQHF; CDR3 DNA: TGTGCCAGCAGGGGGGACAGTCTTCAGCCCCAGCATTTT
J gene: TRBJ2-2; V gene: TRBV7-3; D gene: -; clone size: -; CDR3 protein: CASSEDPPGTGELFF; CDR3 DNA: TGTGCCAGCAGCGAGGACCCCCCGGGAACCGGGGAGCTGTTTTTT
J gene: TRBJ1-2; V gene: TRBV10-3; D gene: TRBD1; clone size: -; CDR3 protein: CAISESGWQGGRAF; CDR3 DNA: TGTGCCATCAGTGAGTCCGGATGGCAGGGGGGTAGAGCCTTC
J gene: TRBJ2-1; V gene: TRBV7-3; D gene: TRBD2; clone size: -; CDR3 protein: CASSPGTSGSYNEQFF; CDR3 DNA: TGTGCCAGCAGCCCAGGGACTAGCGGGAGTTACAATGAGCAGTTCTTC
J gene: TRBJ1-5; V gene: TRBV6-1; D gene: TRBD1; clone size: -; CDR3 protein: CASSDTDRGLYQPQHF; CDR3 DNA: TGTGCCAGCAGTGATACGGACAGGGGCCTATATCAGCCCCAGCATTTT
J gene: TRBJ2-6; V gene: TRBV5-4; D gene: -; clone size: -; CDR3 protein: CASSLSGANVLTF; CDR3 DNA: TGTGCCAGCAGCCTCTCTGGGGCCAACGTCCTGACTTTC
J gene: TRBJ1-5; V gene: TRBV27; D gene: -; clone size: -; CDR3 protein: CASSFQGNGNQPQHF; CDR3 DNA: TGTGCCAGCAGTTTTCAGGGGAACGGCAATCAGCCCCAGCATTTT
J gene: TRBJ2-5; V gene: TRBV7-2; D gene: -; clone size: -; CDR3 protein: CASSFNLARRLQSETQYF; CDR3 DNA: TGTGCCAGCAGCTTCAATCTCGCGAGACGGCTTCAGTCTGAGACCCAGTACTTC
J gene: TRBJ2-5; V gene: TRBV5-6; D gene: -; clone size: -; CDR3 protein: CASSLFGVETQYF; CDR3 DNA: TGTGCCAGCAGCTTATTCGGGGTTGAGACCCAGTACTTC
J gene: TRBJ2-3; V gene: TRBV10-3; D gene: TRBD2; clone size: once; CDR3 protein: CAISDLSGRAPTDTQYF; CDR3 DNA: TGTGCCATCAGTGATTTGAGCGGGAGGGCCCCCACAGATACGCAGTATTTT
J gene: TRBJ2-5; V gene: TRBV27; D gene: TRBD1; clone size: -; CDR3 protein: CASQTRFEADRGQETQYF; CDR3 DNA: TGTGCCAGCCAAACACGGTTCGAAGCGGACAGGGGCCAAGAGACCCAGTACTTC
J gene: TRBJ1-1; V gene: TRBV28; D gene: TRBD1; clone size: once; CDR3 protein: CASSSRWDRSGNTEAFF; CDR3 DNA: TGTGCCAGCAGTTCTCGATGGGACAGGTCTGGGAACACTGAAGCTTTCTTT
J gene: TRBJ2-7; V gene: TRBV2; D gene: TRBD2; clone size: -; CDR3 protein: CASKEREGSYEQYF; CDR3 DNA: TGTGCCAGCAAGGAGCGGGAGGGTTCCTACGAGCAGTACTTC
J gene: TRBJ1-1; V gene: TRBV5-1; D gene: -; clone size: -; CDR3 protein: CASSVMDSGTEAFF; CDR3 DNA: TGCGCCAGCAGCGTGATGGACAGCGGCACTGAAGCTTTCTTT
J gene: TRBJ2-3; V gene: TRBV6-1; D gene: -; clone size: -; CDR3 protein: CASSGRTANTDTQYF; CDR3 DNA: TGTGCCAGCAGTGGTAGGACAGCAAACACAGATACGCAGTATTTT
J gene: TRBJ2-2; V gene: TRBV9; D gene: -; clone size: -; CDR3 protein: CASSVGGSGNTGELFF; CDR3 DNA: TGTGCCAGCAGCGTAGGTGGTAGCGGGAACACCGGGGAGCTGTTTTTT
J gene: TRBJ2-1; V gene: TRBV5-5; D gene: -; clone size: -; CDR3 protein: CASSNLAPKGKFEQFF; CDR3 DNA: TGTGCCAGCAGCAACCTAGCGCCCAAAGGGAAGTTTGAGCAGTTCTTC
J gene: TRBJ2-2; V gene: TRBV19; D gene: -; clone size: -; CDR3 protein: CASSIPGPSNTGELFF; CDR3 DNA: TGTGCCAGTAGTATACCCGGGCCATCGAACACCGGGGAGCTGTTTTTT
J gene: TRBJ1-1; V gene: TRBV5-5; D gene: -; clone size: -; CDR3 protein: CASILNTEAFF; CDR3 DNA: TGTGCCAGCATCCTCAACACTGAAGCTTTCTTT
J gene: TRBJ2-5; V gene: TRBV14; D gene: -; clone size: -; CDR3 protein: CASSQYGGKEIQYF; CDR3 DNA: TGTGCCAGCAGCCAGTACGGAGGTAAAGAGATCCAGTACTTC
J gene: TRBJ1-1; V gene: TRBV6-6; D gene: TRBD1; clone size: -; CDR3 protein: CASSYDRGSTEAFF; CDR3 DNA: TGTGCCAGCAGTTACGACAGGGGGTCCACTGAAGCTTTCTTT
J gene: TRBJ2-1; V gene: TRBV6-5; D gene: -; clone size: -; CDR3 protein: CASSILGDNEQFF; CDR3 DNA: TGTGCCAGCAGCATACTCGGCGACAATGAGCAGTTCTTC
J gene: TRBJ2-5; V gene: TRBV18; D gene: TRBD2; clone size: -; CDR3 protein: CASSPFSGRAKETQYF; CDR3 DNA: TGTGCCAGCTCACCCTTTAGCGGGAGGGCGAAAGAGACCCAGTACTTC